The 29 T cell receptor beta chains reported below all come from one sample, sequenced in a study of early T cells in non-severe SARS-CoV-2 infection. TCRdb reprocessed the 5' RACE reads with MiXCR, giving one entry per CDR3 protein. The table has roughly 48,000 distinct CDR3 sequences, around 8% seen once. Source material: whole blood. The receptor set was obtained from an adult who was a healthcare worker with PCR-confirmed SARS-CoV-2 infection or an uninfected control (not recorded which).

This clonotype was seen many times. The gene calls are TRBV7-9 and TRBJ2-5; D perhaps matches TRBD1 (5 bases). The V gene's germline CDR1 is SEHNR and CDR2 FQNEAQ (reference sequence). Trimming took 5 bases from V and 1 from J, leaving 17 bases between them. The CDR3 runs 16 residues. The chain's CDR3 is CASSPLWLGLQETQYF. In DNA, the CDR3 is TGTGCCAGCAGCCCCCTATGGTTGGGGCTCCAAGAGACCCAGTACTTC.

The V call is TRBV5-1, the J call TRBJ2-7; weak D call: TRBD2 (6 bases). Trimming cost V 5 bases and J 1 base, with 16 bases left between them. Germline V gene sequence: CDR1 SGHRS, CDR2 YFSETQ. This CDR3 has 15 residues. The CDR3 nucleotides read TGCGCCAGCAGTCCCGAGCGGGCGCGTTCCTACGAGCAGTACTTC. Translation: CASSPERARSYEQYF.

V and J are TRBV9 and TRBJ2-7, with D possibly matching TRBD2 (6 bases). V lost 0 bases, J lost 1 base, and 11 bases lay in between. Germline-derived CDR1 and CDR2 are SGDLS and YYNGEE. This CDR3 is built from 15 residues. The CDR3 protein is CASSVGGDQSYEQYF. CDR3 sequence (DNA): TGTGCCAGCAGCGTAGGGGGGGACCAATCCTACGAGCAGTACTTC.

In this sample, this clonotype turned up a few times. The chain uses TRBV27 and TRBJ2-3, with a tentative D call TRBD2 (5 bases). Germline assignment: CDR1 MNHEY and CDR2 SMNVEV (reference sequence). The V end lost 7 bases, the J end lost 3 bases, and 11 bases lay between the germline ends. The CDR3 has 13 residues. As DNA, the CDR3 is TGTGCCAGCAACTTGTCGGGAACAGATACGCAGTATTTT. It codes for CASNLSGTDTQYF.

This clonotype was observed a handful of times. The chain carries TRBV7-9 and TRBJ2-7; 7 bases match TRBD2. Trimming took 1 base from V and 3 from J; bases not matched to a gene: 3. The CDR3 is made up of 14 amino acids. Germline V gene lookup returns CDR1 SEHNR and CDR2 FQNEAQ (reference sequence). The CDR3: CASSLVLAHYEQYF. As DNA, the CDR3 is TGTGCCAGCAGCTTAGTACTAGCGCACTACGAGCAGTACTTC.

J is TRBJ1-2 and V is TRBV4-3; D is ambiguous. This CDR3 has 14 amino acids. Trimming took 0 bases from V and 4 from J, leaving 9 bases between them. The germline CDR1 and CDR2 sequences are LGHNA and YSLEER. In DNA, the CDR3 is TGCGCCAGCAGCCAAGATATCGTCAGCTATGGCTACACCTTC. Its protein product is CASSQDIVSYGYTF.

Many counts were recorded for this clonotype. The CDR3 bases are TGTGCCAGCAGTTTGCCTGGAGTAGAACAAGGGGCTTTCTTT. It codes for CASSLPGVEQGAFF. The J gene is TRBJ1-1, the V gene TRBV28; no clear D gene. V gave up 3 bases and J gave up 11 bases, with 19 bases separating them. Germline V gene lookup returns CDR1 MDHEN and CDR2 SYDVKM. There are 14 residues in the CDR3. Using reference TRBV28 and TRBJ1-1 for the parts outside the CDR3, the full variable domain is DVKVTQSSRYLVKRTGEKVFLECVQDMDHENMFWYRQDPGLGLRLIYFSYDVKMKEKGDIPEGYSVSREKKERFSLILESASTNQTSMYLCASSLPGVEQGAFFGQGTRLTVV.

This chain uses TRBV18 with TRBJ2-1, with unresolved D. This CDR3 has 14 residues. Germline V gene sequence: CDR1 KGHSH, CDR2 LQKENI. The ends were cut back, 3 bases at V and 8 bases at J, with 14 bases in the middle. CDR3 DNA: TGTGCCAGCTCACCGGGAAATGCCCGACATGAGCAGTTCTTC. This encodes CASSPGNARHEQFF.

Judged by abundance, this clonotype is medium-sized. V gene TRBV6-6 combines with J gene TRBJ2-1; TRBD2 aligns across 7 bases. This CDR3 is 14 amino acids long. J lost 7 bases, V lost 8 bases, and 11 bases had no gene match. The germline V gene encodes CDR1 MNHNY and CDR2 SVGAGI (reference sequence). Here the CDR3 DNA reads TGTGCCAGCTGCCTGGGAGGGCTGGTAAATGAGCAGTTCTTC. As protein: CASCLGGLVNEQFF.

This clonotype was counted many times. The rearrangement uses TRBV9 and TRBJ1-3; 9 bases are a match to TRBD1. V lost 3 bases, J lost 4 bases, and 5 bases stayed unmatched. From germline, CDR1 is SGDLS and CDR2 YYNGEE. This CDR3 is 15 amino acids long. CDR3 sequence: CASSERTGDGNTIYF. As DNA, the CDR3 is TGTGCCAGCAGCGAACGGACAGGGGACGGAAACACCATATATTTT.

Points on this clonotype: Just one base apart from a much larger clone, this may be a read error. The chain employs TRBV6-6 and TRBJ1-3; D remains unclear. The CDR3 is 15 residues long. The germline gives CDR1 MNHNY, CDR2 SVGAGI (reference sequence). The CDR3 loop is CVSSPRSGSGNTIYF. The CDR3 nucleotides are TGTGTCAGCAGTCCACGGTCAGGATCTGGAAACACCATATATTTT.

The chain joins TRBV2 to TRBJ1-2; D gene uncertain. Trimming took off 6 bases at V and 3 bases at J, with 20 bases between the two ends. The CDR3 is 16 amino acids. Germline lookup yields CDR1 SNHLY and CDR2 FYNNEI. CDR3 region: CASSEPRNPAHYGYTF. The CDR3 nucleotides read TGTGCCAGCAGCGAACCCCGGAACCCAGCGCACTATGGCTACACCTTC.

In its sample, this clonotype was seen many times. The chain uses TRBV10-2 and TRBJ2-4; 9 bases line up with TRBD1. The length of the CDR3 is 14 residues. J gave up 10 bases and V 8 bases, and 12 bases lay outside the gene matches. The germline CDR1 and CDR2 sequences are WSHSY and SAAADI. Here the CDR3 reads CASGEAGTGRIQYF. The CDR3 DNA follows: TGCGCCAGCGGGGAGGCGGGGACAGGGAGAATTCAGTACTTC.

The rearrangement joins TRBV20-1 to TRBJ2-1; D remains unclear. V was pared by 4 bases and J by 4 bases, with 17 bases between. CDR3 length equals 15 residues. Looked up from germline, CDR1 is DFQATT and CDR2 is SNEGSKA (reference sequence). CDR3 DNA: TGCAGTGCTAAGAGGCCCCCGGGCGTTTACAATGAGCAGTTCTTC. Amino acid sequence: CSAKRPPGVYNEQFF.

This clonotype was seen a few times. The CDR3 DNA is TGTGCCAGCAGCCAAGCGGTCCCCCCCTACGAGCAGTACTTC. This codes for CASSQAVPPYEQYF. The chain carries TRBV4-2 and TRBJ2-7, with D uncertain. The germline V gene has CDR1 LGHNA and CDR2 YNFKEQ. V lost 1 base to trimming and J lost 2 bases, with 9 bases between them. The length of the CDR3 is 14 residues.

This clonotype was recorded many times. The V and J genes are TRBV19 and TRBJ2-7, with 7 bases fitting TRBD1. The junction had 7 bases not matched to a gene; V was cut back by 5 bases and J by 6 bases. Germline V CDR1 and CDR2: LNHDA, SQIVND (reference sequence). CDR3 size: 13 residues. The CDR3 DNA is TGTGCCAGTAGTCCGCACAGGGGTTCCGAGCAGTACTTC. Its protein product is CASSPHRGSEQYF.

This clonotype was recorded a few times. The chain employs TRBV18 and TRBJ1-2; the match to TRBD1 covers 7 bases. Germline V gene lookup returns CDR1 KGHSH and CDR2 LQKENI. With 0 bases clipped from V and 6 bases from J, the junction kept 1 base outside the gene matches. The CDR3 consists of 13 residues. CDR3 amino acids: CASSPPGQDGYTF. The CDR3 DNA follows: TGTGCCAGCTCACCACCAGGACAGGATGGCTACACCTTC. Variable domain in full (rest from reference TRBV18 and TRBJ1-2): NAGVMQNPRHLVRRRGQEARLRCSPMKGHSHVYWYRQLPEEGLKFMVYLQKENIIDESGMPKERFSAEFPKEGPSILRIQQVVRGDSAAYFCASSPPGQDGYTFGSGTRLTVV.

The sample holds a few counts of this clonotype. Germline is not matched at one junction end, which may reflect a read error. This chain links TRBV7-7 with TRBJ2-2, with D unresolved. Germline-derived CDR1 and CDR2 are SSHAT and FNYEAQ (reference sequence). This CDR3 contains 13 residues. The CDR3: CASSQEGTGELFF. CDR3 DNA sequence: TGTGCTAGCAGCCAAGAAGGTACCGGGGAGCTGTTTTTT.

This chain connects TRBV28 to TRBJ2-7; perhaps D is TRBD1 or TRBD2 (5 bases each). This CDR3 is built from 15 residues. Germline assignment: CDR1 MDHEN and CDR2 SYDVKM. Trimming removed 5 bases at V and 3 bases at J, with 17 bases between. CDR3 bases: TGTGCCAGCAGTCCCCCCGGGACGCTGAGCTACGAGCAGTACTTC. Translating gives CASSPPGTLSYEQYF.

The chain is built from TRBV20-1 and TRBJ2-5; D not certain. The germline CDR1 and CDR2 sequences are DFQATT and SNEGSKA (reference sequence). The CDR3 has 12 amino acids. V was pared by 3 bases and J by 5 bases, with 10 bases between. CDR3 in DNA: TGCAGTGCTAGCGAGGCTTTGGAGACCCAGTACTTC. Translating gives CSASEALETQYF.

Details on this clonotype: The junction departs from germline at one end; a sequencing error may be responsible. V is TRBV4-2 and J is TRBJ1-1; D is perhaps TRBD1 (6 bases). CDR1 is LGHNA and CDR2 is YNFKEQ in the germline V gene. The CDR3 totals 12 residues. The CDR3 nucleotides read TGTGCCAGCAGCCAACTAGGGGGTGAATCTTTCTTT. It yields the protein CASSQLGGESFF.

This clonotype was counted ten times or more. The chain recombines TRBV28 with TRBJ2-1; TRBD2 agrees at 10 bases. This CDR3 comprises 17 residues. CDR1 and CDR2 from the germline V gene are MDHEN and SYDVKM. J lost 5 bases, V lost 4 bases, and 11 bases had no gene match. CDR3 nucleotides: TGTGCCAGCAGTTCCCTCGCTAGCGGGAGTCAGAACAATGAGCAGTTCTTC. This sequence encodes CASSSLASGSQNNEQFF.

The J gene is TRBJ2-3, the V gene TRBV28; D is undetermined. The germline V and J ends were trimmed by 6 bases and 4 bases, with 8 bases remaining between them. Germline V lookup: CDR1 MDHEN, CDR2 SYDVKM. The CDR3 extends over 12 amino acids. CDR3 amino acids: CASSRVPDTQYF. The CDR3 DNA reads as TGTGCCAGCAGCCGGGTCCCAGATACGCAGTATTTT.

This clonotype was detected many times. This sequence joins TRBV2 and TRBJ2-5; 7 bases are shared with TRBD1. CDR1 and CDR2 (germline): SNHLY, FYNNEI. The V segment lost 9 bases and the J segment 1 base; nucleotides outside the gene matches: 8. The CDR3 spans 14 residues. CDR3: CASSETGLQETQYF. CDR3 coding DNA: TGTGCCAGTTCCGAGACAGGGCTCCAAGAGACCCAGTACTTC.

This clonotype turned up a few times. The chain couples TRBV6-4 to TRBJ2-7; 9 bases match TRBD1. This CDR3 has 15 residues. V dropped 3 bases and J dropped 6; count of bases not matched to a gene: 9. Germline CDR1 and CDR2: MRHNA and SNTAGT. CDR3 in amino acids: CASSEYGTGLSEQYF. Here the CDR3 DNA reads TGTGCCAGCAGTGAATACGGGACAGGGTTAAGCGAGCAGTACTTC.

V usage is TRBV5-1 and J usage is TRBJ2-7; TRBD2 matches at 9 bases. The germline V gene encodes CDR1 SGHRS and CDR2 YFSETQ. V lost 6 bases, J lost 4 bases, and 8 bases stayed unmatched. The CDR3 covers 14 residues. Here the CDR3 DNA reads TGCGCCAGCAAATGGGCTAGCGGGGCGTACGAGCAGTACTTC. This gives the protein CASKWASGAYEQYF.

The genes are TRBV12-3 or TRBV12-4 and TRBJ1-6, with TRBD1 matching over 10 bases. The V gene end was trimmed by 1 base and the J gene end by 10 bases; junction bases not matched to a gene: 1. The CDR3 consists of 14 residues. This CDR3 is CASSLGDRGSPLHF. As DNA, the CDR3 is TGTGCCAGCAGTTTAGGGGACAGGGGATCACCCCTCCACTTT.

A few counts support this clonotype. The chain combines TRBV12-3 or TRBV12-4 with TRBJ2-5; D remains ambiguous. CDR3 length: 12 residues. Trimming left V 0 bases short and J 12 bases short, with 11 bases between. The DNA of the CDR3 is TGTGCCAGCAGTTTAGCGAGGACCCGAAAGTACTTC. This encodes CASSLARTRKYF.

This clonotype occurred many times. The rearrangement joins TRBV19 to TRBJ2-3; TRBD2 might be the D (5 bases). CDR1 is LNHDA and CDR2 is SQIVND in the germline V gene (reference sequence). The CDR3 contains 15 residues. The V gene lost 3 bases and the J gene lost 2 bases, with 12 bases spanning the gap. The CDR3 DNA reads as TGTGCCAGTAGTATTAGTGGACTGAACACAGATACGCAGTATTTT. Translation: CASSISGLNTDTQYF.